The source of this TCR beta chain is a study of spatial heterogeneity in lung cancer. About the study: Fewer alpha-chain than beta-chain sequences were consistently detected. In tumor regions, TCR transcript counts tracked strongly with a T cell module score from matched bulk RNA-seq. General study points: Tracking of tumor mutation counts was seen in expanded intratumoral alpha and beta TCR counts.

TCRdb reanalysed the 5' RACE reads using MiXCR and keeps one entry per CDR3 protein. The table shows 10,000 to 14,000 distinct CDR3 sequences, with about 12% occurring only once. Time point here: sample taken at primary tumor resection. No cells were sorted before sequencing. The whole RNA sequenced was extracted from tumor, nontumor lung or frozen PBMC. Per the germline V gene, CDR1 is SEHNR and CDR2 is FQNEAQ (reference sequence). The V end was cut by 5 bases, the J end by 1 base, with 13 bases between. The CDR3 has 15 amino acids. By proportion, this clonotype is medium-sized (0.01 to 0.1%). Antigen unknown.

This chain uses TRBV7-9 with TRBJ2-3, with D possibly being TRBD2 (6 bases). The specimen comprised lung tumor tissue, sampled at surgery. The source is a female donor with early-stage non-small cell lung cancer. CDR3 DNA: TGTGCCAGCAGCGGAGGGACGGGCGGCACAGATACGCAGTATTTT. Translation: CASSGGTGGTDTQYF.